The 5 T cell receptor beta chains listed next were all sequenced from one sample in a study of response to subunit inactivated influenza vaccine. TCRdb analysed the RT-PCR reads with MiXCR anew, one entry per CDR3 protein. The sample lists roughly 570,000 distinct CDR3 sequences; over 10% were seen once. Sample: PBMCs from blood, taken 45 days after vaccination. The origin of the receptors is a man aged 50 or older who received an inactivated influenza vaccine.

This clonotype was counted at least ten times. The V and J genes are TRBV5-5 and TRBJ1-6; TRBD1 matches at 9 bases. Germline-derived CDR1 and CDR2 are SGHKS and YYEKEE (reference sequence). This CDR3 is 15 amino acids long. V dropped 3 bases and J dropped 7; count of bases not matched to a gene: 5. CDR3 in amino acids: CASSWGTGPNSPLHF. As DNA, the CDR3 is TGTGCCAGCAGCTGGGGGACAGGGCCAAATTCACCCCTCCACTTT.

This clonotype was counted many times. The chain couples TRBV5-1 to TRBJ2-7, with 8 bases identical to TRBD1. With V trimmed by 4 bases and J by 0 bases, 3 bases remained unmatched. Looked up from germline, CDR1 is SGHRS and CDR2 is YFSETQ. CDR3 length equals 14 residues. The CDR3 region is CASSGGQASYEQYF. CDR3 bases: TGCGCCAGCAGCGGGGGACAGGCCTCCTACGAGCAGTACTTC.

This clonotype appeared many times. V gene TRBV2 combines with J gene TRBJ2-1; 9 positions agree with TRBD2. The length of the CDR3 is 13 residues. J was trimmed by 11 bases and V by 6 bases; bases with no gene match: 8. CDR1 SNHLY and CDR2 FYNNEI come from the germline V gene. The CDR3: CASRGVLAGQQFF. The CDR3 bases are TGTGCCAGCAGGGGGGTTCTAGCGGGACAGCAGTTCTTC.

The CDR3 here is CASSLTGVRTEAFF. CDR3 bases: TGTGCCAGCAGCTTAACAGGCGTAAGGACTGAAGCTTTCTTT. The rearrangement links TRBV11-2 to TRBJ1-1; perhaps TRBD1 as D (5 bases). This CDR3 contains 14 residues. Germline CDR1 reads SGHAT; CDR2 reads FQNNGV. V gave up 2 bases and J gave up 5 bases, with 12 bases separating them.

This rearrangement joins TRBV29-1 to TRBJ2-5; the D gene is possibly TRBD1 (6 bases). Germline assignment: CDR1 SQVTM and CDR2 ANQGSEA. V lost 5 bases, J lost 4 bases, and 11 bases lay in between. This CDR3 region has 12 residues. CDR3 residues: CSVSWGRETQYF. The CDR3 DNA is TGCAGCGTTAGTTGGGGGCGAGAGACCCAGTACTTC.